This T cell receptor (beta chain) comes out of a study of T cells in Graves' hyperthyroidism and ophthalmopathy. This CDR3 contains 15 residues. V lost 4 bases, J lost 3 bases, and 13 bases lay in between. Diagnostic decisions used clinical symptoms, serum thyroxine and TRAb, thyroid ultrasound and orbital computed tomography. Extraction of PBMCs used roughly 10 ml of fresh peripheral blood. Ten or more counts support this clonotype. It was RNA transcripts that yielded the amplified TCR beta CDR3 regions. The primer set for the first-round RT-PCR of the TCR CDR3 was HTBI. TCRdb reprocessed the multiplex PCR reads via MiXCR and lists one record per CDR3 protein. Of roughly 510,000 distinct CDR3 sequences listed, 20% to 25% were seen once; the top ten hold more than 20%.

The clonotype originates from a man aged 18 to 29 with Graves' hyperthyroidism. This chain links TRBV12-3 or TRBV12-4 with TRBJ1-5; no clear D gene. The sample comprised blood. The CDR3 DNA is TGTGCCAGCAGTTCAGGCAGGTCGCCCAATCAGCCCCAGCATTTT. Translating it yields CASSSGRSPNQPQHF.